This TCR beta chain was captured in a study of T-cell memory formation after mild COVID-19. Overall study: TCR clustering was largely donor specific.

Remarks on this clonotype: Its antigen is as yet unknown.

General study results and limits: Pre-infection memory contained some responding clones, which suggested that cross-reactive memory had joined. A balance of CD4 and CD8 characterized clones contracting day 15 to 85, whereas later expanders leaned CD4+. Nothing showed for sure that second-wave clones peaking on day 37 were SARS-CoV-2 specific.

The CDR3 spans 15 residues. The germline CDR1 and CDR2 sequences are SGHNT and YENEEA. J gave up 6 bases and V 3 bases, and 6 bases lay outside the gene matches. TCRdb itself ran the 5' RACE reads through MiXCR, one entry per CDR3 protein. The table lists 150,000 to 200,000 distinct CDR3 sequences, roughly 17% of them singletons. The receptor was derived from an adult woman who had mild COVID-19 (a few samples of this study predate the infection). Cell type and time point are not known. The J gene is TRBJ2-1, the V gene TRBV11-3; 9 bases align to TRBD2. Sample: PBMCs or a T cell subset sorted from them (not recorded which). The chain's CDR3 is CASSFSGSPGNEQFF. The CDR3 DNA reads as TGTGCCAGCAGCTTTAGCGGGAGCCCAGGCAATGAGCAGTTCTTC.